This T cell receptor (beta chain) was found in a study of T cell repertoires in cytomegalovirus infection. About the research overall: Selection of CMV epitopes for the study included recently identified HLA-C-restricted and well-studied HLA-B-restricted ones. TCR beta signatures that were public indicated CMV infection and matching HLA type.

Study findings and constraints: Carriage of CMV together with the relevant HLA was identifiable through cumulative public TCR beta family frequency. Clonotypes of TCR beta that were HLA-C-restricted and CMV-specific dominated the ex vivo response.

The germline CDR1 and CDR2 sequences are SGHVS and FQNEAQ. V was pared by 5 bases and J by 0 bases, with 21 bases between. There are 18 residues in the CDR3. This clonotype was picked up many times. Its antigen is still unknown. TCRdb called the reads again in MiXCR, with one record for every CDR3 protein. The sample has around 750,000 distinct CDR3 sequences, roughly 33% seen once. This TCR was recovered from a human donor in good health (CMV status not recorded). Some clones in this sample may be carry-over from other donors' samples. Here the sequenced sample was cultured CD8+ T cells from PBMCs, taken from culture after CMV antigen stimulation. V gene TRBV7-8 combines with J gene TRBJ2-3; tentative D call: TRBD1 (5 bases). CDR3 loop: CASSLPLYRRPSTDTQYF. In nucleotides, the CDR3 is TGTGCCAGCAGCCTCCCCCTATACAGGCGACCTAGCACAGATACGCAGTATTTT.